This T cell receptor beta chain originates from a study of regulatory dendritic cells for organ transplantation. The CDR3 has 16 amino acids. The germline gives CDR1 MNHEY, CDR2 SVGAGI. Trimming removed 0 bases at V and 0 bases at J, with 6 bases between. Whole-study results and caveats: Mature dendritic cells appeared to drive more memory CD8+ clonal expansion than regulatory ones.

Note on this clone: No antigen is known for it.

Measured with immunoSEQ multiplex PCR; TCRdb has only the in-frame clones, and not every one. The data hold roughly 35,000 clones, with 85% to 90% observed a single time. The chain couples TRBV6-5 to TRBJ2-6, with D unclear. Sequencing was performed on naive CD4+ T cells from blood. Subset: CD45RA+ naive T cells. The origin of this receptor is a human donor in good health. The CDR3 is CASSYSRPSGANVLTF. CDR3 sequence (DNA): TGTGCCAGCAGTTACTCCCGCCCCTCTGGGGCCAACGTCCTGACTTTC.